This T cell receptor beta chain was profiled in a study of beta chain features in type 1 diabetes listed by TCRdb under 2018. Context from the whole study: Patients and healthy donors did not differ in mean age, gender distribution, total cell number or subset yield. Regulatory and stem cell-like memory subsets were obtained from only 8 patients and about eight healthy donors, while naive and central memory subsets were obtained from all 30 or so donors. In the study, recently diagnosed type 1 diabetes patients and matched healthy donors were compared on the TCRB repertoires of their sorted circulating CD4+ T cell subsets. A total of around 110,000,000 sorted cells were examined across all samples, and RNA yield correlated strongly with the number of cells per subset. What the work shows at the level of the full study, not this receptor alone: Only small numbers of individuals were included in the HLA sub-analyses, which left unresolved whether HLA type had any influence on TCRB rearrangement. Patients with type 1 diabetes made fewer insertions and deleted more nucleotides at VDJ recombination sites, implying thymic rearrangement abnormalities. Because cDNA rather than genomic DNA was sequenced, highly expressing activated cells could have been over-represented, although no difference in activation and CD3 levels was found between groups. PCR may preferentially amplify shorter templates, but because patient and control samples were amplified and corrected together, any resulting skew would affect both groups equally. Naive, central memory and regulatory TCRB repertoires appeared to be more alike among patients than among healthy donors. A moderate but significant shortening of TCRB CDR3 length was observed in type 1 diabetes patients in all four CD4+ subsets.

From each donor, a single peripheral blood sample of about 116 mL on average was drawn into heparinised tubes. Naive, central memory, regulatory and stem cell-like memory CD4+ T cells were sorted on a BD FACSAria II using a panel including CD45RO, CCR7, CD25, CD127, CD95 and CD27. A purity above 98% was achieved for all sorted populations. PBMCs were separated immediately by Lymphoprep density gradient centrifugation and were stained directly, without being cultured. Samples were stained and sorted in pairs, with one healthy donor and one patient per experiment, so that batch effects were minimized. On this clone: There is no known antigen for this receptor. Within one base of it there is no much larger clone, and no base qualities were kept.

The High Capacity cDNA Reverse Transcription Kit was used to reverse transcribe all of the isolated RNA, meaning that expressed TCRB transcripts were what got sequenced. Deep immunoSEQ sequencing was applied to naive, central memory and regulatory T cell samples, giving an average of approximately 4 million total reads per sample. Sorted cells were lysed in RLT buffer, and RNA was extracted using DNase-treated RNeasy Micro or Mini kits according to cell number. Each cell subset was processed separately to prevent cross-contamination, with patient and healthy donor samples processed together. The immunoSEQ multiplex PCR was used to amplify TCRB sequences from cDNA, yielding 87-bp fragments that span the CDR3 region. Sequencing of the amplicons was performed on the Illumina HiSeq platform. The paper's processing steps were these. PCR bias was corrected computationally using synthetic template baselines, and reads within Hamming distance 2 were collapsed, with unmergeable singletons discarded. Reads were aligned against IMGT so that V, D and J genes, CDR3 length and insertions or deletions at six rearrangement sites could be assigned. Within each subset, clonotype counts were normalized to the number of sorted cells before true diversity and Gini coefficients were calculated with the tcR R package. Repertoire sharing was quantified using the overlap coefficient calculated on TCRB nucleotide sequences. Out-of-frame TCRB sequences from naive cells were analyzed to stand in for the pre-selection repertoire. TCRdb's version of the immuneACCESS table is confined to in-frame rearrangements and falls short of the full clone set. An unresolved V gene accounts for under half of the shortfall where checked; the remainder is of unknown origin. V and J calls and clone size are those listed in that table; D and trimming were worked out from the DNA. This sample has a few hundred thousand clones in its table, and roughly 17% of those were observed once. Approximately 0.087% of the sample is in the top ten clones.

Counted from cysteine to phenylalanine, this CDR3 has 15 amino acids. The entry retains the CDR3 DNA only, 45 bases that are in frame from base 1. V gives up 3 bases and J gives up 0 bases, and the segment between their germline ends measures 12 bases. The germline V gene encodes CDR1 SGDLS and CDR2 YYNGEE. The specimen sequenced was naive CD4+ T cells from blood. The sample's cell subset or site label is to be understood as: true naive CD4+ T cells. This chain is built from TRBV9 and TRBJ1-1; the D gene is perhaps TRBD1, from 6 matching bases. This TCR derives from a man aged 25-45 years with type 1 diabetes. The CDR3: CASSGRDNMNTEAFF. The nucleotides read TGTGCCAGCAGCGGGCGGGACAATATGAACACTGAAGCTTTCTTT.